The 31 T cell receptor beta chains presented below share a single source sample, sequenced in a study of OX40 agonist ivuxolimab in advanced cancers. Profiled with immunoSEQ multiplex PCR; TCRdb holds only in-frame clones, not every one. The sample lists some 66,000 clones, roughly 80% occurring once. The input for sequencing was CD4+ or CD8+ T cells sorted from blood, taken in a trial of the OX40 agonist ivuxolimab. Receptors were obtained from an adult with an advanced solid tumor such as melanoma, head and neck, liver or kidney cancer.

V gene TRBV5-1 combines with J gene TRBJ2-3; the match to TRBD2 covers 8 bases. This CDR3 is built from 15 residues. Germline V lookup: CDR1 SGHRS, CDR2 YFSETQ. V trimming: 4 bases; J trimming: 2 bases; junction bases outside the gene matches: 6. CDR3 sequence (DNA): TGCGCCAGCAGCGCCGGACTAGCTCTCACAGATACGCAGTATTTT. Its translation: CASSAGLALTDTQYF.

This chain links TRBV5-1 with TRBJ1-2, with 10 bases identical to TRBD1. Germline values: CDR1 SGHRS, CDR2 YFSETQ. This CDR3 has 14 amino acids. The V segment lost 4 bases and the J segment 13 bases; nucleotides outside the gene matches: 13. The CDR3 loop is CASSPLPGTGDSTF. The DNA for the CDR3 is TGCGCCAGCAGCCCCTTGCCCGGGACAGGGGATAGCACCTTC. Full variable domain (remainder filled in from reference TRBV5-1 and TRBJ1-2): KAGVTQTPRYLIKTRGQQVTLSCSPISGHRSVSWYQQTPGQGLQFLFEYFSETQRNKGNFPGRFSGRQFSNSRSEMNVSTLELGDSALYLCASSPLPGTGDSTFGSGTRLTVV.

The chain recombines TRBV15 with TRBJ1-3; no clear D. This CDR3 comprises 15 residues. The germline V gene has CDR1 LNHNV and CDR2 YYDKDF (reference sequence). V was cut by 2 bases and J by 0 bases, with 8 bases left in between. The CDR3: CATSRSGNSGNTIYF. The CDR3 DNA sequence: TGTGCCACCAGCAGAAGCGGCAACTCTGGAAACACCATATATTTT.

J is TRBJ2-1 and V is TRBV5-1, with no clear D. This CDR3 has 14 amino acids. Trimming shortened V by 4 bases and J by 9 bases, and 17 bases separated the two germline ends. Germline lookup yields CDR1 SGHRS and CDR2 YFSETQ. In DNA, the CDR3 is TGCGCCAGCAGCCACCGGTGGACGATCCCTGAGCAGTTCTTC. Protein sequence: CASSHRWTIPEQFF.

DNA of the CDR3: TGTGCCATCAATAAGACTCCCTACAATGAGCAGTTCTTC. Translating gives CAINKTPYNEQFF. The chain employs TRBV10-3 and TRBJ2-1; D gene uncertain. The CDR3 runs to 13 residues. Germline lookup yields CDR1 ENHRY and CDR2 SYGVKD. V lost 7 bases, J lost 2 bases, and 9 bases lay in between.

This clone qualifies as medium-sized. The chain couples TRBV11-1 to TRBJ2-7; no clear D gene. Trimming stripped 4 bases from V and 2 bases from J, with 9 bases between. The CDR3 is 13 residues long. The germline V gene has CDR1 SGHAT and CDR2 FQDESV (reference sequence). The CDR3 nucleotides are TGTGCCAGCAGCTCGGACGGACCCTACGAGCAGTACTTC. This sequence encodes CASSSDGPYEQYF.

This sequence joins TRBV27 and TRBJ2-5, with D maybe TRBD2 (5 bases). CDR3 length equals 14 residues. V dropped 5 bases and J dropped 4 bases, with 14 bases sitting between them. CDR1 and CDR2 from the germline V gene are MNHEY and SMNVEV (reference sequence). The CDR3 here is CASSPERAGETQYF. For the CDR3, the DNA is TGTGCCAGCAGTCCCGAGAGGGCAGGAGAGACCCAGTACTTC.

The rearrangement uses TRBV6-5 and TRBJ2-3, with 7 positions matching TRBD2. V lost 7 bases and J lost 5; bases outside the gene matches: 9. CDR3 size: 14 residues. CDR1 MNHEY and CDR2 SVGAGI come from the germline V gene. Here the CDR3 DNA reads TGTGCCAGCATGTCGGCGGGAGCCCAAGATACGCAGTATTTT. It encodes CASMSAGAQDTQYF.

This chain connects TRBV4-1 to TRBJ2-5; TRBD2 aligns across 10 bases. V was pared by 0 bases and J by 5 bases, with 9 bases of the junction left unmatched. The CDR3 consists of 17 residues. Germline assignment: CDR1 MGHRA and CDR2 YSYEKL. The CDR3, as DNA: TGCGCCAGCAGCCAAGACGGAAGCGGGGGGGCATGGGAGACCCAGTACTTC. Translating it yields CASSQDGSGGAWETQYF.

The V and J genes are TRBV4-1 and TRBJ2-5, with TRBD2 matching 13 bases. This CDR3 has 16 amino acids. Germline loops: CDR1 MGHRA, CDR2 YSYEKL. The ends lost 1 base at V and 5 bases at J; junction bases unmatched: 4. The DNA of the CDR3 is TGCGCCAGCAGCCAAGGGACTAGCGGGGGAATGGAGACCCAGTACTTC. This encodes CASSQGTSGGMETQYF.

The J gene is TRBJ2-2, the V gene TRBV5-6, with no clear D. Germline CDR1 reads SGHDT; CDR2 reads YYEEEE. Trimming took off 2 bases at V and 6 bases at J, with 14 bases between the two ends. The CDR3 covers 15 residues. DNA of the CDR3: TGTGCCAGCAGCTTTATGTGGGTAAAGGCCGGGGAGCTGTTTTTT. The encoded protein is CASSFMWVKAGELFF.

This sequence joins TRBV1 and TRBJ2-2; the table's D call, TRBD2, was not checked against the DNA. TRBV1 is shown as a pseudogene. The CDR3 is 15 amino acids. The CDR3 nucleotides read TGCACCAGCAGACAGACTAGCGGAAACACCGGGGAGCTGTTTTTT. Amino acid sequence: CTSRQTSGNTGELFF.

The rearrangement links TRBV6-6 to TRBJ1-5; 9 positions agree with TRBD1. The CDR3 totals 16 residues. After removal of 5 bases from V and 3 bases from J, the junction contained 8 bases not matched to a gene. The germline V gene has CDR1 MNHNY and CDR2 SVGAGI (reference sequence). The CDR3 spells CASSTGGVISNQPQHF. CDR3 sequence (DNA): TGTGCCAGCAGTACAGGGGGCGTAATCTCCAATCAGCCCCAGCATTTT.

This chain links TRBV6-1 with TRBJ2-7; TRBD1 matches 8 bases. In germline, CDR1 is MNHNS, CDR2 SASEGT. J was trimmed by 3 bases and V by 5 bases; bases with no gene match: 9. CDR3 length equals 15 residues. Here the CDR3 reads CASSSRAGTGYEQYF. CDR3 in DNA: TGTGCCAGCAGTTCTCGGGCCGGGACAGGCTACGAGCAGTACTTC.

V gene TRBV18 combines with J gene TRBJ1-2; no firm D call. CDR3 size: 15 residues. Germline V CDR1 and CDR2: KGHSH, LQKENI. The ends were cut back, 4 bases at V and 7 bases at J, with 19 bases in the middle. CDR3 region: CASSLRTDPAVGYTF. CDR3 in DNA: TGTGCCAGCTCACTCAGGACCGATCCCGCTGTTGGCTACACCTTC.

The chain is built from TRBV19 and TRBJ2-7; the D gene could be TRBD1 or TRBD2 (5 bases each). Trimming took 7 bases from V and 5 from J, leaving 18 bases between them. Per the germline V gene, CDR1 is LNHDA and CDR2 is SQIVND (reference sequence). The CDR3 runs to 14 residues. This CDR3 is CASTSRDGHNEQYF. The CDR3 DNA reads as TGTGCCAGTACCTCCCGGGACGGACATAACGAGCAGTACTTC.

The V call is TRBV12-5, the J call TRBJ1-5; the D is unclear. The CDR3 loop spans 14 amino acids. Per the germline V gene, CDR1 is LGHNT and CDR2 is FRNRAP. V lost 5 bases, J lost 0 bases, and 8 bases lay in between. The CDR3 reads CASGTKLSNQPQHF. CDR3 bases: TGTGCTAGTGGTACCAAGCTTAGCAATCAGCCCCAGCATTTT.

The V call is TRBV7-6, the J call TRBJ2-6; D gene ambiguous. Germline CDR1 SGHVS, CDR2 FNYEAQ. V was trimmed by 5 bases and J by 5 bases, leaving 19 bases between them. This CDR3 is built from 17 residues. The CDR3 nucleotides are TGTGCCAGCAGCGGGCGCAACTCACAAAGTCGGGCCAACGTCCTGACTTTC. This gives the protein CASSGRNSQSRANVLTF.

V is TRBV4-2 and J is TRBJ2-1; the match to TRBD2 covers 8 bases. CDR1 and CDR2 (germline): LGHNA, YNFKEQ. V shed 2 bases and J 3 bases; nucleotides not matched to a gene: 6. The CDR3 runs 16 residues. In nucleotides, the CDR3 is TGTGCCAGCAGCCAATCAGCGGGGGCCAACTACAATGAGCAGTTCTTC. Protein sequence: CASSQSAGANYNEQFF.

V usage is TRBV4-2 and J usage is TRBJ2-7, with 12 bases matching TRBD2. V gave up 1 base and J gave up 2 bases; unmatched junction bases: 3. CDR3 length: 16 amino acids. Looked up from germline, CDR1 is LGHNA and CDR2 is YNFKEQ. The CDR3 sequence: CASSQAGLAGTYEQYF. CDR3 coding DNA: TGTGCCAGCAGCCAAGCCGGACTAGCGGGAACCTACGAGCAGTACTTC.

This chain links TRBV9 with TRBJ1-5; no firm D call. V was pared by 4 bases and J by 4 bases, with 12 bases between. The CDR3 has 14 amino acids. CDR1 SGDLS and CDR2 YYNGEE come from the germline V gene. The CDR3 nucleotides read TGTGCCAGCAGCCCCCAACCAGCGAATCAGCCCCAGCATTTT. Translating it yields CASSPQPANQPQHF.

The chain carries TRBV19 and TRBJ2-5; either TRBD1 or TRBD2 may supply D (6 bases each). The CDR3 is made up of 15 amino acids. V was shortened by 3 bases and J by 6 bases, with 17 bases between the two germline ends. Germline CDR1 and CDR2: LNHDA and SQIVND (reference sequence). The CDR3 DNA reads TGTGCCAGTAGTATCGGGGGCGCTACGGCGAAGACCCAGTACTTC. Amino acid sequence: CASSIGGATAKTQYF.

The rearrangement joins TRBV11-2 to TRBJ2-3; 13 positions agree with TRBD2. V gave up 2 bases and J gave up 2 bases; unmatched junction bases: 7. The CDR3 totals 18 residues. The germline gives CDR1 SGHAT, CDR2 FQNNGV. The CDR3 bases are TGTGCCAGCAGCTTAATCCCGGGACTAGCGGGGATCACAGATACGCAGTATTTT. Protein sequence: CASSLIPGLAGITDTQYF.

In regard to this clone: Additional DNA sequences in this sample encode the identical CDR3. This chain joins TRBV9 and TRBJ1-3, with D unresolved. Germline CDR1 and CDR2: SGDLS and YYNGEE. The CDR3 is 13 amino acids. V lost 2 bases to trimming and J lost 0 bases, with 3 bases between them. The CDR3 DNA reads TGTGCCAGCAGCGTTAGCTCTGGAAACACCATATATTTT. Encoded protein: CASSVSSGNTIYF.

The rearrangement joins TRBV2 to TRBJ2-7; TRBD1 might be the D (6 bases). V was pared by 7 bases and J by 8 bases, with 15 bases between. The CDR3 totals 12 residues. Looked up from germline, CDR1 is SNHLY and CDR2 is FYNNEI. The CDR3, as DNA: TGTGCCAGCACCGGGCAGGGGATTCAGCAGTACTTC. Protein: CASTGQGIQQYF.

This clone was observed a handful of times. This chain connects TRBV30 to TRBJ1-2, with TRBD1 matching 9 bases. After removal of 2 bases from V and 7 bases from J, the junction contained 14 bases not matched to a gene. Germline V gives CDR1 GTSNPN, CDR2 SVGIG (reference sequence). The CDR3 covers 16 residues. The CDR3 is CAWSIPNRGPTVGYTF. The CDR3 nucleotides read TGTGCCTGGAGTATACCTAACAGGGGGCCCACAGTTGGCTACACCTTC.

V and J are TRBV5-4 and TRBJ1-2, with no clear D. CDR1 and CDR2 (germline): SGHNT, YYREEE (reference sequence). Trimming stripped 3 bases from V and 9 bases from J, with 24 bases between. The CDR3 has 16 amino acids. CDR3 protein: CASSYGRRETGGRYTF. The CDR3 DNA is TGTGCCAGCAGCTACGGACGCCGAGAGACCGGAGGTCGCTACACCTTC.

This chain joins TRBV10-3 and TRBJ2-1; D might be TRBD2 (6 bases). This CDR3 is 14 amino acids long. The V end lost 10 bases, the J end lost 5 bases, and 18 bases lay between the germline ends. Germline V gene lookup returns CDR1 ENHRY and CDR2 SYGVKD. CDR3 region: CATLPAGANNEQFF. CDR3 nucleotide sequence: TGTGCCACTTTACCAGCGGGCGCAAACAATGAGCAGTTCTTC.

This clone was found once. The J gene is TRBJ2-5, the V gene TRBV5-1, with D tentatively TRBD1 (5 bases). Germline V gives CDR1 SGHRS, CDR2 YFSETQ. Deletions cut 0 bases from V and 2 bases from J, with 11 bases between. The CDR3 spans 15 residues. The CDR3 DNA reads TGCGCCAGCAGCTTGGCCCGACAGACTCAAGAGACCCAGTACTTC. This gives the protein CASSLARQTQETQYF.

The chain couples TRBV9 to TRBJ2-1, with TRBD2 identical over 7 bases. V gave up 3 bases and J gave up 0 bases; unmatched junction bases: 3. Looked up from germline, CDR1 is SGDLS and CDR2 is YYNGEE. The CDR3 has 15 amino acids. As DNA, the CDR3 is TGTGCCAGCAGCGCGGGGGGAAGCTCCTACAATGAGCAGTTCTTC. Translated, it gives CASSAGGSSYNEQFF. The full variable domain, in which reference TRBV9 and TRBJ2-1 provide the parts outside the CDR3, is DSGVTQTPKHLITATGQRVTLRCSPRSGDLSVYWYQQSLDQGLQFLIQYYNGEERAKGNILERFSAQQFPDLHSELNLSSLELGDSALYFCASSAGGSSYNEQFFGPGTRLTVL.

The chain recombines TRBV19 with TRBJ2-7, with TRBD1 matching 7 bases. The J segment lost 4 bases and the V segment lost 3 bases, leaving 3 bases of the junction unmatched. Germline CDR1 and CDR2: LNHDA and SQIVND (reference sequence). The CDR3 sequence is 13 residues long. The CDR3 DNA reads TGTGCCAGTAGTATCGACAGGGATTACGAGCAGTACTTC. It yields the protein CASSIDRDYEQYF.